One and the same sample provided the 8 T cell receptor beta chains below, sequenced in a study of blood T cell repertoires in COVID-19. Produced via immunoSEQ multiplex PCR; TCRdb's table is partial and in-frame only. The table records 110,000 to 150,000 clones, 85% to 90% of them present only once. Source material: peripheral blood. Receptors originate from a man aged 55 to 70 with active or convalescent COVID-19.

The gene calls are TRBV7-2 and TRBJ1-1, with 7 bases aligning to TRBD1. CDR1 is SGHTA, CDR2 FQGNSA, per germline. CDR3 length equals 15 residues. V lost 2 bases, J lost 0 bases, and 3 bases stayed unmatched. The CDR3: CASSLQGGMNTEAFF. For the CDR3, the DNA is TGTGCCAGCAGCTTACAGGGGGGTATGAACACTGAAGCTTTCTTT.

The rearrangement uses TRBV7-2 and TRBJ2-5; unclear D gene. Germline lookup yields CDR1 SGHTA and CDR2 FQGNSA. This CDR3 is 13 amino acids long. The V end lost 0 bases, the J end lost 2 bases, and 4 bases lay between the germline ends. CDR3 region: CASSLARQETQYF. The CDR3 bases are TGTGCCAGCAGCTTAGCGAGGCAAGAGACCCAGTACTTC. Full variable domain (missing parts from reference TRBV7-2 and TRBJ2-5): GAGVSQSPSNKVTEKGKDVELRCDPISGHTALYWYRQSLGQGLEFLIYFQGNSAPDKSGLPSDRFSAERTGGSVSTLTIQRTQQEDSAVYLCASSLARQETQYFGPGTRLLVL.

The chain is built from TRBV29-1 and TRBJ1-3; 8 nucleotides align to TRBD1. The V gene's germline CDR1 is SQVTM and CDR2 ANQGSEA. After removal of 6 bases from V and 0 bases from J, the junction contained 4 bases not matched to a gene. There are 14 residues in the CDR3. The CDR3 nucleotides read TGCAGCGTCAGACAGGGGTCCTCTGGAAACACCATATATTTT. Protein product: CSVRQGSSGNTIYF.

A single count supports this clone. This chain links TRBV4-3 with TRBJ2-5, with TRBD2 matching 8 bases. The CDR3 extends over 16 amino acids. V lost 4 bases and J lost 5; bases outside the gene matches: 12. The germline gives CDR1 LGHNA, CDR2 YSLEER. CDR3 sequence reads: CASSLGGGGRGETQYF. CDR3 in DNA: TGCGCCAGCAGCCTCGGGGGCGGGGGGCGCGGGGAGACCCAGTACTTC.

This chain links TRBV27 with TRBJ2-7, with D perhaps matching TRBD1 (6 bases). The CDR3 is 14 amino acids. From germline, CDR1 is MNHEY and CDR2 SMNVEV (reference sequence). The V end lost 0 bases, the J end lost 6 bases, and 12 bases lay between the germline ends. CDR3 protein: CASSLSTGMGEQYF. The CDR3 nucleotides read TGTGCCAGCAGTTTATCTACAGGGATGGGCGAGCAGTACTTC.

The J gene is TRBJ2-7, the V gene TRBV7-3; 12 bases line up with TRBD2. Germline CDR1 SGHTA, CDR2 FQGTGA. V dropped 5 bases and J dropped 5; count of bases not matched to a gene: 4. The CDR3 has 14 amino acids. This CDR3 reads CASSPRTSGDEQYF. The DNA for the CDR3 is TGTGCCAGCAGCCCCAGGACTAGCGGGGACGAGCAGTACTTC.

This clone was recorded only once. V and J are TRBV30 and TRBJ1-2; perhaps TRBD1 as D (5 bases). Germline V gene sequence: CDR1 GTSNPN, CDR2 SVGIG (reference sequence). The V and J ends lost 2 bases and 5 bases respectively, with 12 bases between them. The CDR3 loop spans 13 amino acids. CDR3 region: CAWSPQGGYGYTF. Here the CDR3 DNA reads TGTGCCTGGAGTCCCCAGGGTGGGTATGGCTACACCTTC.

The V call is TRBV18, the J call TRBJ2-1; D not resolved. Germline CDR1 and CDR2: KGHSH and LQKENI. Trimming took off 0 bases at V and 1 base at J, with 10 bases between the two ends. The CDR3 spans 16 residues. As DNA, the CDR3 is TGTGCCAGCTCACCACCGACACTCGCTTCCTACAATGAGCAGTTCTTC. Its protein is CASSPPTLASYNEQFF.